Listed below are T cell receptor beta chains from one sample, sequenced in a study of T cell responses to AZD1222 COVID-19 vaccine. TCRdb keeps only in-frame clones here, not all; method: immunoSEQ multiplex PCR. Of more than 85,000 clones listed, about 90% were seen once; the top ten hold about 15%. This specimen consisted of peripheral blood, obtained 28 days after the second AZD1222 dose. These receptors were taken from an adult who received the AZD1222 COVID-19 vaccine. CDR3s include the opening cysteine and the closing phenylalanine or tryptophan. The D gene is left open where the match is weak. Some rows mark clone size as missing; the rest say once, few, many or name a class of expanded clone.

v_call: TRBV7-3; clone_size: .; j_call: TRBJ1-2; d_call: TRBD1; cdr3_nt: TGTGCCAGCAGCTTAAACGGACAGGGCGACTATGGCTACACCTTC; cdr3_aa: CASSLNGQGDYGYTF
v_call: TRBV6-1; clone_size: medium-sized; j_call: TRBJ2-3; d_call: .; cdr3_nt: TGTGCCAGCAGTGAACCTTTGGACTTCACAGATACGCAGTATTTT; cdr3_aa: CASSEPLDFTDTQYF
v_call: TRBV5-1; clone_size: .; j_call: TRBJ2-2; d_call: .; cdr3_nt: TGCGCCAGCAGCTTTAACATGGGGGACACCGGGGAGCTGTTTTTT; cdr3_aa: CASSFNMGDTGELFF
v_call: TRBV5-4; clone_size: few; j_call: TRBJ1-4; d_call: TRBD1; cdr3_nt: TGTGCCAGCAGTCAAAGACAGGGGAATTTTGAAAAACTGTTTTTT; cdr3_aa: CASSQRQGNFEKLFF
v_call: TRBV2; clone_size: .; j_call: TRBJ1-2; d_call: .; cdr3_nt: TGTGCCAGCAGTGGGGATAGCACCTATGGCTACACCTTC; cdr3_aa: CASSGDSTYGYTF
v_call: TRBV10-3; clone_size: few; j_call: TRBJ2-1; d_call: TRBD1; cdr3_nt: TGTGCCATCAGCAACAGGGGTGAGGACAATGAGCAGTTCTTC; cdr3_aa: CAISNRGEDNEQFF
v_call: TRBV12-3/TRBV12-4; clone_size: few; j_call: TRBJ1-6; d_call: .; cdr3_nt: TGTGCCAGCAGCCAAACGAGGGGACGCCCCCTCCACTTT; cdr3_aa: CASSQTRGRPLHF
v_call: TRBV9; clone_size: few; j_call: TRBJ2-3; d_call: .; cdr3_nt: TGTGCCAGCAGGGGGAATGAAGATACGCAGTATTTT; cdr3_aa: CASRGNEDTQYF
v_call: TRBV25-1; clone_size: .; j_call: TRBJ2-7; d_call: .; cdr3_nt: TGTGCCAGCAGTGACCGGGTCATCCAATACGAGCAGTACTTC; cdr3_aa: CASSDRVIQYEQYF
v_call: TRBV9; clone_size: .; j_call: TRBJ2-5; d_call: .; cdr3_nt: TGTGCCAGCAGCCCCCTGACCCGATACGGTGAGACCCAGTACTTC; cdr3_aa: CASSPLTRYGETQYF
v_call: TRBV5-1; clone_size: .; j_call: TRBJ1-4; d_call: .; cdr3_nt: TGCGCCAGCAGCTTGGAGGGCAGGGGACCTGAAAAACTGTTTTTT; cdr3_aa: CASSLEGRGPEKLFF
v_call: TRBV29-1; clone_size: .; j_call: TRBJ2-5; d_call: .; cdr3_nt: TGCAGCGTTGATCTCAGGGTTGTTCAAGAGACCCAGTACTTC; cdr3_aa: CSVDLRVVQETQYF
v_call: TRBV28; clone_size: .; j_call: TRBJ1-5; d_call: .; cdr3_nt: TGTGCCAGCAGTCCGATTTTGGGGTATAGCAATCAGCCCCAGCATTTT; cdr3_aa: CASSPILGYSNQPQHF
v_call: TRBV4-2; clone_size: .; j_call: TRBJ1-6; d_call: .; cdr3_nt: TGTGCCAGCAGCCTAACTTCCGGGACCGACTATAATTCACCCCTCCACTTT; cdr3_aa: CASSLTSGTDYNSPLHF
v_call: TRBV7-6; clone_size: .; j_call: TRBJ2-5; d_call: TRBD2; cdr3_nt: TGTGCCAGCAGCTTAGCGATGGGAGCGGGGGACGCCGCGGAGACCCAGTACTTC; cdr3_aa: CASSLAMGAGDAAETQYF
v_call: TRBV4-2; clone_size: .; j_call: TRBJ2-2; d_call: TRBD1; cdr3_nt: TGTGCCAGCAGCCAAGAAAGCCTTTGGACAGGGGCCGACACCGGGGAGCTGTTTTTT; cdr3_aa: CASSQESLWTGADTGELFF
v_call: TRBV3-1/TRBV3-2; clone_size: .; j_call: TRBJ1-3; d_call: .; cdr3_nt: TGTGCCAGCAGTTCCGGGGGCGCCGGCTCTGGAAACACCATATATTTT; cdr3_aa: CASSSGGAGSGNTIYF
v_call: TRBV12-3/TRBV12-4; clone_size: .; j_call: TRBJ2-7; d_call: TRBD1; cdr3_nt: TGTGCCAGCAGTGTAGGACAGGCCTACGAGCAGTACTTC; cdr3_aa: CASSVGQAYEQYF
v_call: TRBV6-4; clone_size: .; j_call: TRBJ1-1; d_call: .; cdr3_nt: TGTGCCAGCAGTGACGTTTTGAACACTGAAGCTTTCTTT; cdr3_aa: CASSDVLNTEAFF
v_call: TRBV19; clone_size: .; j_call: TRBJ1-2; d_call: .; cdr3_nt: TGTGCCAGTAGTGCCAACGCGGGGGCTGACTATGGCTACACCTTC; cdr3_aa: CASSANAGADYGYTF
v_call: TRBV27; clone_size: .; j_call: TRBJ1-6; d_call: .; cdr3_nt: TGTGCCAGCAGTCAAAAACAGGGAATCTATAATTCACCCCTCCACTTT; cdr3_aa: CASSQKQGIYNSPLHF
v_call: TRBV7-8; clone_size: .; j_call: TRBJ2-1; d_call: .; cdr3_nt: TGTGCCAGCAGCTTTTCGCCTCCAGGCGAGCAGTTCTTC; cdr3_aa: CASSFSPPGEQFF
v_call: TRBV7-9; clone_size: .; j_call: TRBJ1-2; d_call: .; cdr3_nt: TGTGCCAGCAGCCTAGAGGGGCCGACATACACCTTC; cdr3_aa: CASSLEGPTYTF
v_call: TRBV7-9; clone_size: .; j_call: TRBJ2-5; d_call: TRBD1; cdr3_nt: TGTGCCAGCAGCAAAGGACAGGGGGCGGCGGGGACCCAGTACTTC; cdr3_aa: CASSKGQGAAGTQYF
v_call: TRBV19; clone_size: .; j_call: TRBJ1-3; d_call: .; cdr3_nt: TGTGCCAGTAGTATCGGGGGATCTGGAAACACCATATATTTT; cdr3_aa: CASSIGGSGNTIYF
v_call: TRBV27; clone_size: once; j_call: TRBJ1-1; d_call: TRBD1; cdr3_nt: TGTGCCAGCAGTCCCGGGACAGGGTTGTTCGGCACTGAAGCTTTCTTT; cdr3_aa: CASSPGTGLFGTEAFF
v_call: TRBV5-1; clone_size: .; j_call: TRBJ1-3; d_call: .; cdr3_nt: TGCGCCAGCAGCTTGTATGGCTCTGGAAACACCATATATTTT; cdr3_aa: CASSLYGSGNTIYF
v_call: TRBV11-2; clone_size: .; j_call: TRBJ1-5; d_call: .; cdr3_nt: TGTGCCAGCAGCTTAGACCAACTGAGCAATCAGCCCCAGCATTTT; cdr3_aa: CASSLDQLSNQPQHF
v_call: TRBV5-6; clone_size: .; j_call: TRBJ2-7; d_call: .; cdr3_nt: TGTGCCAGCAGCGATACCTACGAGCAGTACTTC; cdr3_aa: CASSDTYEQYF
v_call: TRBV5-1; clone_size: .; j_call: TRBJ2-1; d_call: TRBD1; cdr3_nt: TGCGCCAGCAGGGTATGGACAGGAAAGTACAATGAGCAGTTCTTC; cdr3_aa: CASRVWTGKYNEQFF
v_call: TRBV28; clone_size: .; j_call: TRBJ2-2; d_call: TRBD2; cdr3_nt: TGTGCCAGCAGTTTACTTAGCGGGGTCGCAGGCGGGGAGCTGTTTTTT; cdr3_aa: CASSLLSGVAGGELFF
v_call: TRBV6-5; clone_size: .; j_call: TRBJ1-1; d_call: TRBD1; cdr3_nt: TGTGCCAGCGGGGACAGGGGGACCGGTGAAGCTTTCTTT; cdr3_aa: CASGDRGTGEAFF
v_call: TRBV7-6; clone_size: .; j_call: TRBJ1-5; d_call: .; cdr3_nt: TGTGCCAGCAGCCCACGGGGGGGGCGAGGCAATCAGCCCCAGCATTTT; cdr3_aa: CASSPRGGRGNQPQHF
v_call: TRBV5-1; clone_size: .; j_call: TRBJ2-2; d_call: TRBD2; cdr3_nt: TGCGCCAGCAGCTTGCGAGCGGGGGGGAACACCGGGGAGCTGTTTTTT; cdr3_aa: CASSLRAGGNTGELFF
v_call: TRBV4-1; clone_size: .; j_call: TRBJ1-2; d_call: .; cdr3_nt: TGCGCCAGCAGCCAGGGGGGGAACTATGGCTACACCTTC; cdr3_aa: CASSQGGNYGYTF
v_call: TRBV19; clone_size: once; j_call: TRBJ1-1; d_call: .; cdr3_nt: TGTGCCAGTAGTAAGGTTGGCACTGAAGCTTTCTTT; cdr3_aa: CASSKVGTEAFF
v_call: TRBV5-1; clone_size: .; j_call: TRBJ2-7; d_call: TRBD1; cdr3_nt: TGCGCCAGCAGCGTATCACAGGGGACCTACGAGCAGTACTTC; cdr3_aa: CASSVSQGTYEQYF
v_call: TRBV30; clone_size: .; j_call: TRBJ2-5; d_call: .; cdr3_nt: TGTGCCTGGAGGGTCGGGGCCCAAGAGACCCAGTACTTC; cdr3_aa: CAWRVGAQETQYF
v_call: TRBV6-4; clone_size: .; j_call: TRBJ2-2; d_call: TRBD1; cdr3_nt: TGTGCCAGCAGTGAACAGGGGTTCACCGGGGAGCTGTTTTTT; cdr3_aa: CASSEQGFTGELFF
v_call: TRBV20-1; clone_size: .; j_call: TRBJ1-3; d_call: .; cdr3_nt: TGCAGTGCCTCTCGGGGAAACACCATATATTTT; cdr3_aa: CSASRGNTIYF
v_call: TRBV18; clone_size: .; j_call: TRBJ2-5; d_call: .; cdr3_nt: TGTGCCAGCTCACCCCCCGGGACTCTGCAAGAGACCCAGTACTTC; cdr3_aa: CASSPPGTLQETQYF
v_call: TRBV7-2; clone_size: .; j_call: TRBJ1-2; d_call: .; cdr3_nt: TGTGCCAGCAGCTTAGCGGTCAGTGTCTATGGCTACACCTTC; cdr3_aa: CASSLAVSVYGYTF
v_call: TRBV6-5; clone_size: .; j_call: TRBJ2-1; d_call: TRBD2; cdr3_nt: TGTGCCAGCAGTGACTCCGGACTAGCCAACAATGAGCAGTTCTTC; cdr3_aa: CASSDSGLANNEQFF
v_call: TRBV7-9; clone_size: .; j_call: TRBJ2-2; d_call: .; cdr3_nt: TGTGCCAGCAGCTTCGGAGCGGTCGGGGAGCTGTTTTTT; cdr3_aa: CASSFGAVGELFF
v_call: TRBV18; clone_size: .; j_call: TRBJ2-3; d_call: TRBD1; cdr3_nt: TGTGCCAGCTCACCTATGGGACAGGGGAGCACAGATACGCAGTATTTT; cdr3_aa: CASSPMGQGSTDTQYF